This T cell receptor (beta chain) was captured in a study of beta chain features in type 1 diabetes. Study findings and constraints: Insertion counts at VDJ junctions were lower in type 1 diabetes patients, who also showed more deletions there.

The whole isolated RNA underwent reverse transcription, so sequencing captured expressed TCRB transcripts. Measured with immunoSEQ multiplex PCR; TCRdb has only the in-frame clones, and not every one. The profile shows under 950,000 clones, 15% to 20% of them singletons. V gave up 5 bases and J gave up 1 base; unmatched junction bases: 7. Looked up from germline, CDR1 is SGHTA and CDR2 is FQGNSA. The CDR3 sequence is 16 residues long. This clone was counted between two and nine times. Antigen: not known. Sorting with CD45RO/CCR7/CD25/CD127/CD95/CD27 yielded naive, central memory, regulatory and stem-like memory CD4+ cells.

The sequence was collected from a woman between 18 and 30 years old in good health. The chain joins TRBV7-2 to TRBJ2-3; TRBD2 matches at 9 bases. Input material: naive CD4+ T cells from blood. For the CDR3, the DNA is TGTGCCAGCAGCGAACTAGCGGGTGGGGGCACAGATACGCAGTATTTT. The encoded protein is CASSELAGGGTDTQYF.